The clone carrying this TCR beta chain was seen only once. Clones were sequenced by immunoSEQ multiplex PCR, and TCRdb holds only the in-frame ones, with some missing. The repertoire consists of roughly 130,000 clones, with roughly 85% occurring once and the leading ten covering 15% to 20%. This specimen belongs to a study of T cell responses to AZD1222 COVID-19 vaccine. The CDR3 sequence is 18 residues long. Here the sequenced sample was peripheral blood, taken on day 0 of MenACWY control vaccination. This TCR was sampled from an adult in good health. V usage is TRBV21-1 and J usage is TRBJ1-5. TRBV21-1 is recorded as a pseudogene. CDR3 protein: CASSKGSGTEKSNQPQHF. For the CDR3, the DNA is TGTGCCAGCAGCAAAGGGTCCGGAACGGAAAAGAGCAATCAGCCCCAGCATTTT.